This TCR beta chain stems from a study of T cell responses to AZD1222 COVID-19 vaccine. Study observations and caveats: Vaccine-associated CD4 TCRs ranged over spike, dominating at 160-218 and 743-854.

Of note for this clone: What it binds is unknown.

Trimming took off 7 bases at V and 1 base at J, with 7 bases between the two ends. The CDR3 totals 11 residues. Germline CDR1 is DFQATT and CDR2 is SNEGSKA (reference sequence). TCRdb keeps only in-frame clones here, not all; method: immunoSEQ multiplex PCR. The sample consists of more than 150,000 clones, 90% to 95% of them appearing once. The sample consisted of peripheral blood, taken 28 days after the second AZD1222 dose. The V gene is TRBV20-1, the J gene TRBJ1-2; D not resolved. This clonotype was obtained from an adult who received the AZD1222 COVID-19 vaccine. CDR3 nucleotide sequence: TGCAGTGTCTATAATAACTATGGCTACACCTTC. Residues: CSVYNNYGYTF.